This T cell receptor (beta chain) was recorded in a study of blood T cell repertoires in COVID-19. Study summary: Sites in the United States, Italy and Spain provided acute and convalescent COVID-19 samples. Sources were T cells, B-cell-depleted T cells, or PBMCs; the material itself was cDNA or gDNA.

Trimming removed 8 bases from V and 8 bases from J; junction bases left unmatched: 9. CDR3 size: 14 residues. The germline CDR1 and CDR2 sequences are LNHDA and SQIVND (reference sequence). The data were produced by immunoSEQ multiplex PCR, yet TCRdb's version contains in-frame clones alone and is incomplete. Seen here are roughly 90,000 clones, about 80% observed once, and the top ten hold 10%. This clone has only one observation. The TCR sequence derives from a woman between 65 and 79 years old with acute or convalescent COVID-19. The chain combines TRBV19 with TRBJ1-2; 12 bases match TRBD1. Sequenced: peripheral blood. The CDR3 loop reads CASHYGTGGRGYTF. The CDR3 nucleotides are TGTGCCAGTCATTACGGGACAGGGGGCCGAGGCTACACCTTC.